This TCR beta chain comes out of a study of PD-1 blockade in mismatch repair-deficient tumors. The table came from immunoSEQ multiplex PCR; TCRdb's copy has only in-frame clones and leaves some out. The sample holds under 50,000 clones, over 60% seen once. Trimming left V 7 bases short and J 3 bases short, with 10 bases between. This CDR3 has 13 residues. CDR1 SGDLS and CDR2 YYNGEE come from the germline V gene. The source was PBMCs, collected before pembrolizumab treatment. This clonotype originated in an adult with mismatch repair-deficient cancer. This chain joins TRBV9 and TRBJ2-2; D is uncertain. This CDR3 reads CASGRTDTGELFF. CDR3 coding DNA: TGTGCCAGCGGCCGAACAGACACCGGGGAGCTGTTTTTT.